The 10 T cell receptor beta chains presented below share a single source sample, sequenced in a study of cytomegalovirus exposure and HLA in healthy donors. Assay: immunoSEQ multiplex PCR; the TCRdb copy retains only in-frame clones and omits some. Of fewer than 150,000 clones listed, around 88% are singletons. Sequencing was performed on PBMCs. Receptor source: a young woman in good health and CMV-seropositive.

The V gene is TRBV30, the J gene TRBJ1-4; 9 nucleotides align to TRBD1. Looked up from germline, CDR1 is GTSNPN and CDR2 is SVGIG (reference sequence). Trimming cost V 2 bases and J 12 bases; bases outside gene matches: 10. The CDR3 is 14 amino acids. The CDR3 coding sequence is TGTGCCTGGAGTCACAACCGGGACAGGGAACAACTGTTTTTT. This encodes CAWSHNRDREQLFF.

The chain employs TRBV6-1 and TRBJ1-1; TRBD1 agrees at 10 bases. The trim removed 5 bases at V and 11 bases at J, leaving 2 bases unmatched. The CDR3 contains 11 residues. Germline V gives CDR1 MNHNS, CDR2 SASEGT. CDR3 loop: CASSPDRGAFF. CDR3 DNA sequence: TGTGCCAGCAGTCCGGACAGGGGGGCTTTCTTT.

The J gene is TRBJ1-5, the V gene TRBV7-8, with no clear D. Trimming cost V 0 bases and J 4 bases, with 16 bases left between them. The CDR3 consists of 17 residues. The germline gives CDR1 SGHVS, CDR2 FQNEAQ. CDR3 bases: TGTGCCAGCAGCTTAGCTTGGTTGGAGGGAAGGAATCAGCCCCAGCATTTT. Protein: CASSLAWLEGRNQPQHF.

This clone was seen only a few times. The chain employs TRBV13 and TRBJ1-1; D is uncertain. The CDR3 has 13 amino acids. Germline CDR1 PRHDT, CDR2 FYEKMQ (reference sequence). Trimming pared 4 bases from V and 1 base from J, leaving 7 bases between. CDR3: CASSWNRNTEAFF. The DNA for the CDR3 is TGTGCCAGCAGCTGGAACAGGAACACTGAAGCTTTCTTT. The entire variable domain, with the rest obtained from reference TRBV13 and TRBJ1-1, is as follows: AAGVIQSPRHLIKEKRETATLKCYPIPRHDTVYWYQQGPGQDPQFLISFYEKMQSDKGSIPDRFSAQQFSDYHSELNMSSLELGDSALYFCASSWNRNTEAFFGQGTRLTVV.

The chain employs TRBV2 and TRBJ2-1, with 8 bases identical to TRBD2. V was clipped by 0 bases and J by 14 bases; unmatched bases: 12. The CDR3 is 15 residues long. CDR1 SNHLY and CDR2 FYNNEI come from the germline V gene. CDR3 nucleotide sequence: TGTGCCAGCAGTGAAGCGCTGGTCCTAGCGGGCCACGAGTTCTTC. It encodes CASSEALVLAGHEFF.

This clone was recorded once. CDR3 DNA sequence: TGTGCCAGCAGCGCCAGACTAGCGGGAGGGTATGGCGAGCAGTACTTC. The encoded protein is CASSARLAGGYGEQYF. The chain is built from TRBV11-2 and TRBJ2-7; 14 nucleotides agree with TRBD2. This CDR3 is 16 amino acids long. Germline CDR1 and CDR2: SGHAT and FQNNGV. After removal of 5 bases from V and 6 bases from J, the junction contained 9 bases not matched to a gene. Complete variable domain (other parts from reference TRBV11-2 and TRBJ2-7): EAGVAQSPRYKIIEKRQSVAFWCNPISGHATLYWYQQILGQGPKLLIQFQNNGVVDDSQLPKDRFSAERLKGVDSTLKIQPAKLEDSAVYLCASSARLAGGYGEQYFGPGTRLTVT.

This chain connects TRBV4-3 to TRBJ2-3, with TRBD2 identical over 12 bases. There are 20 residues in the CDR3. V shed 0 bases, J shed 2 bases, and the junction held 12 bases outside the gene matches. CDR1 LGHNA and CDR2 YSLEER come from the germline V gene. The CDR3 DNA sequence: TGCGCCAGCAGCCAAGATAGGCTAGCGGGGGGGCTGTTGGACACAGATACGCAGTATTTT. It translates to CASSQDRLAGGLLDTDTQYF.

The chain joins TRBV7-3 to TRBJ2-7; maybe TRBD1 (6 bases). Deletions cut 5 bases from V and 4 bases from J, with 15 bases between. From germline, CDR1 is SGHTA and CDR2 FQGTGA. The CDR3 has 14 amino acids. CDR3 nucleotide sequence: TGTGCCAGCAGCCAGGGGCCCCCCGGTTACGAGCAGTACTTC. This translates into CASSQGPPGYEQYF.

The chain uses TRBV28 and TRBJ2-5; 10 nucleotides align to TRBD2. V shed 4 bases, J shed 5 bases, and the junction held 7 bases outside the gene matches. The CDR3 is made up of 15 amino acids. The germline CDR1 and CDR2 sequences are MDHEN and SYDVKM. CDR3 in amino acids: CASSSAGGGWETQYF. For the CDR3, the DNA is TGTGCCAGCAGTTCAGCGGGAGGGGGTTGGGAGACCCAGTACTTC.

The chain employs TRBV30 and TRBJ2-7, with TRBD2 as a possible D gene (5 bases). Trimming pared 4 bases from V and 1 base from J, leaving 17 bases between. CDR3 length equals 15 residues. The germline CDR1 and CDR2 sequences are GTSNPN and SVGIG (reference sequence). CDR3 in amino acids: CAWTIATGWSYEQYF. The CDR3 bases are TGTGCCTGGACCATAGCGACTGGCTGGTCCTACGAGCAGTACTTC. Complete variable domain (other parts from reference TRBV30 and TRBJ2-7): SQTIHQWPATLVQPVGSPLSLECTVEGTSNPNLYWYRQAAGRGLQLLFYSVGIGQISSEVPQNLSASRPQDRQFILSSKKLLLSDSGFYLCAWTIATGWSYEQYFGPGTRLTVT.